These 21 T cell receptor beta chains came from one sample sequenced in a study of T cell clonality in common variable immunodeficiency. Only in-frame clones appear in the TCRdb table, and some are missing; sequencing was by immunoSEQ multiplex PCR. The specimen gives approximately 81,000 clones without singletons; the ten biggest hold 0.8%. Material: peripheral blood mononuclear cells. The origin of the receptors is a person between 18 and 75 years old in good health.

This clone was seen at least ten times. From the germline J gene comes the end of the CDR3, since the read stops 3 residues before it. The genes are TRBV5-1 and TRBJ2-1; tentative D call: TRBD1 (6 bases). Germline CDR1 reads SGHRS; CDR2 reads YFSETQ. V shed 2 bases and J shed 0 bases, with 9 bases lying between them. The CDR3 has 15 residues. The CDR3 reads CASSFTQGSYNEQFF. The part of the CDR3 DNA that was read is TGCGCCAGCAGCTTTACACAGGGCTCCTACAATGAG.

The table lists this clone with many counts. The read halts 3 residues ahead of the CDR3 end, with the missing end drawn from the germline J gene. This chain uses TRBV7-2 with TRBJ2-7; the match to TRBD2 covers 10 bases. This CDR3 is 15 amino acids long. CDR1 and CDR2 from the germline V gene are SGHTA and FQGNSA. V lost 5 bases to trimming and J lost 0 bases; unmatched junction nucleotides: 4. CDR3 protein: CASSHTSGVSYEQYF. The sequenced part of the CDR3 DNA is TGTGCCAGCAGCCACACTAGCGGGGTCTCCTACGAG.

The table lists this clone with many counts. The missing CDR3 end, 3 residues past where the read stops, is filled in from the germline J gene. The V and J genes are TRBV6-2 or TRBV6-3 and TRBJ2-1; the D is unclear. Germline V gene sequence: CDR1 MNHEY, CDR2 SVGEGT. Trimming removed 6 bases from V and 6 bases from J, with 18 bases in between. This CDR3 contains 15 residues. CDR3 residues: CASRPGIGSSNEQFF. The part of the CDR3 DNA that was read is TGTGCCAGCAGGCCAGGAATTGGGTCGAGCAATGAG.

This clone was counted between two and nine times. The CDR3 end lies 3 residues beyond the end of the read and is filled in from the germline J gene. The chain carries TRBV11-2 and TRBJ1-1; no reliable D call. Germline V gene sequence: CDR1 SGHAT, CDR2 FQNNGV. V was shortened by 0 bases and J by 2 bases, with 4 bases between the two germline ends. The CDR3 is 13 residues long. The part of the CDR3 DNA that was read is TGTGCCAGCAGCTTAGACAGTAACACTGAA. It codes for CASSLDSNTE. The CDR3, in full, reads CASSLDSNTEAFF.

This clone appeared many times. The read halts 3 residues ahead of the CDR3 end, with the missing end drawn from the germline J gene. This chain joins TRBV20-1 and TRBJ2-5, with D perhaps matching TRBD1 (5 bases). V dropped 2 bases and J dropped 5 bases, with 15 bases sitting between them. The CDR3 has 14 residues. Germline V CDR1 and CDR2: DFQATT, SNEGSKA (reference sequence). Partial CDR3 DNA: TGCAGTGCTAGAAAGAACCAGGGCTCGGAGACC. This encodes CSARKNQGSET. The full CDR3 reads CSARKNQGSETQYF.

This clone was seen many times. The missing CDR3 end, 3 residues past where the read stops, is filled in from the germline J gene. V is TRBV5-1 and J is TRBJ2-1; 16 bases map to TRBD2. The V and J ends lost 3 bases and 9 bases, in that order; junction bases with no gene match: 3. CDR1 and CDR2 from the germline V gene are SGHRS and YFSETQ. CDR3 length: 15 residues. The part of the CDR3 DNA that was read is TGCGCCAGCAGCTGGGGACTAGCGGGAGGGGGTGAG. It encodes CASSWGLAGGGE. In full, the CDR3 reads CASSWGLAGGGEQFF.

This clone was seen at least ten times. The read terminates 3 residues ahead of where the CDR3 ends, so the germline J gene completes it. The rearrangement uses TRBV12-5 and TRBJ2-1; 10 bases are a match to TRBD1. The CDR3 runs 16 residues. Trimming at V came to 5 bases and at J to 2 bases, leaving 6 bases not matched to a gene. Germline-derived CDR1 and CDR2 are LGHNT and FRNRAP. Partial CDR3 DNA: TGTGCTAGTGGTCGCGACAGGGGGCCTACCTACAATGAG. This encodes CASGRDRGPTYNE. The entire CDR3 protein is CASGRDRGPTYNEQFF.

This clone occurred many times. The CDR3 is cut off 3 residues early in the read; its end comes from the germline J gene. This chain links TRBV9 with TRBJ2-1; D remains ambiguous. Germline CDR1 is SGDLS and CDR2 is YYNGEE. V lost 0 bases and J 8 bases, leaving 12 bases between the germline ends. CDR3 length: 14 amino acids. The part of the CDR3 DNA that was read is TGTGCCAGCAGCGTAGCCCTGGTCTCGGATGAG. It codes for CASSVALVSDE. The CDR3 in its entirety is CASSVALVSDEQFF.

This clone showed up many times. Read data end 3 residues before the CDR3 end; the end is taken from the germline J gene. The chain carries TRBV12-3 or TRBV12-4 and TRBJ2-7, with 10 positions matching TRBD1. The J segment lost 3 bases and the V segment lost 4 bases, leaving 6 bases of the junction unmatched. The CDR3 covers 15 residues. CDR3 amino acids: CASSSPGTGDYEQYF. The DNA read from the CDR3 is TGTGCCAGCAGTTCCCCCGGGACAGGGGACTACGAG.

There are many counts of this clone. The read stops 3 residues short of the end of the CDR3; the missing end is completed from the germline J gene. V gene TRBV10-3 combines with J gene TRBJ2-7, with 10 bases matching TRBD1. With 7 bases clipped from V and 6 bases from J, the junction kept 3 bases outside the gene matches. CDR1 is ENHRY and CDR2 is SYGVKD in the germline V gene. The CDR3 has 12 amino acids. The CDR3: CAIKRTGGEQYF. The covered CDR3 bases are TGTGCCATCAAAAGGACAGGGGGCGAG.

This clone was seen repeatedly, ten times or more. The part of the CDR3 DNA that was read is TGTGCCAGCAGACTAACAGGGGGAACTGGAAACACC. Its protein product is CASRLTGGTGNT. The whole CDR3 sequence reads CASRLTGGTGNTIYF. This chain connects TRBV27 to TRBJ1-3; the match to TRBD1 covers 8 bases. The read stops 3 residues short of the end of the CDR3; the missing end is completed from the germline J gene. Trimming removed 6 bases from V and 2 bases from J; junction bases left unmatched: 6. The CDR3 sequence is 15 residues long. Per the germline V gene, CDR1 is MNHEY and CDR2 is SMNVEV (reference sequence).

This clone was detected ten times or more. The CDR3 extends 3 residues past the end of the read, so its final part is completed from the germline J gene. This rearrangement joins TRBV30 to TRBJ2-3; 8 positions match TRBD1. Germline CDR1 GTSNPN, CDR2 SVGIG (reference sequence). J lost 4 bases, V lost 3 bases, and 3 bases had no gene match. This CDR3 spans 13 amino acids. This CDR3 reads CAWRRQGSDTQYF. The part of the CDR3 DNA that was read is TGTGCCTGGAGAAGACAGGGGTCAGATACG.

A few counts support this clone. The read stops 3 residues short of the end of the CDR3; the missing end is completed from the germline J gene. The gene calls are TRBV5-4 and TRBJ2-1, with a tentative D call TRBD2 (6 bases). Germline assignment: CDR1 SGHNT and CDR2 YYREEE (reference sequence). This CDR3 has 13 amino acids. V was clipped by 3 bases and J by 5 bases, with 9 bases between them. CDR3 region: CASSSGTDNEQFF. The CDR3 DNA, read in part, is TGTGCCAGCAGCTCCGGGACTGACAATGAG. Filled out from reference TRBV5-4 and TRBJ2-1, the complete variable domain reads ETGVTQSPTHLIKTRGQQVTLRCSSQSGHNTVSWYQQALGQGPQFIFQYYREEENGRGNFPPRFSGLQFPNYSSELNVNALELDDSALYLCASSSGTDNEQFFGPGTRLTVL.

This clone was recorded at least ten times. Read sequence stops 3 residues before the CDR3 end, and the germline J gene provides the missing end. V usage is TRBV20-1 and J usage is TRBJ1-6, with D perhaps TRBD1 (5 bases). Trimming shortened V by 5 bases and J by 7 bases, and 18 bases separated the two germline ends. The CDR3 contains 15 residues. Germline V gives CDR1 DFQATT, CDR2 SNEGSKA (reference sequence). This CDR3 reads CSARAQDKGNSPLHF. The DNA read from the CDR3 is TGCAGTGCTCGAGCACAGGACAAAGGGAATTCACCC.

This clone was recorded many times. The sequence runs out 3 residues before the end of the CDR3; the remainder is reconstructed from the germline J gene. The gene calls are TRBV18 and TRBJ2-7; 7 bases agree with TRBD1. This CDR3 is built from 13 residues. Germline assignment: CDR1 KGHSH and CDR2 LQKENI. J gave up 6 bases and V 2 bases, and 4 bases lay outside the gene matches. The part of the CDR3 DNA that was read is TGTGCCAGCTCACCATCAGGGGGAAGCGAG. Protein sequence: CASSPSGGSE. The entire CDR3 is CASSPSGGSEQYF.

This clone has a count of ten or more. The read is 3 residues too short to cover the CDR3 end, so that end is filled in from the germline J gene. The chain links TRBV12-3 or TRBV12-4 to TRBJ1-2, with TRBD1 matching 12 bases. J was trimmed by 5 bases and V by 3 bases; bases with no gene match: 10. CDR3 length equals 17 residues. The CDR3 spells CASSFAGQGASRYGYTF. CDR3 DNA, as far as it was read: TGTGCCAGCAGTTTTGCGGGACAGGGGGCGAGTCGTTATGGC.

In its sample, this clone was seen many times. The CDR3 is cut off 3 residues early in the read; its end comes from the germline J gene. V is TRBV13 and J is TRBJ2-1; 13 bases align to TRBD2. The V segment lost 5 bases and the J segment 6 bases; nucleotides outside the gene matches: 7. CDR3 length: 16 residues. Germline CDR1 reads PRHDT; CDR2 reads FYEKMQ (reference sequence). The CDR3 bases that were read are TGTGCCAGCAGCCCGGTGGGACTAGCGGGGACCAATGAG. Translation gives CASSPVGLAGTNE. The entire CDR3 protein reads CASSPVGLAGTNEQFF.

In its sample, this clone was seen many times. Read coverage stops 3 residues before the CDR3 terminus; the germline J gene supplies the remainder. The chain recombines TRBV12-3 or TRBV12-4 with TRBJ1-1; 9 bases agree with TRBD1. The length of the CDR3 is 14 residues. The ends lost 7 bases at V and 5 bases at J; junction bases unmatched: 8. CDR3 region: CASNIGQGRTEAFF. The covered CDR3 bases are TGTGCCAGCAATATAGGACAGGGGAGGACTGAA.

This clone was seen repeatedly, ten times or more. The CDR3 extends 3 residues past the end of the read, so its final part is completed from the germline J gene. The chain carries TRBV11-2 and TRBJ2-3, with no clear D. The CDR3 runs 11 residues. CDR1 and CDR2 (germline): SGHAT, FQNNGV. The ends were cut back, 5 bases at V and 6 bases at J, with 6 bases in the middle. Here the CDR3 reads CASSPRDTQYF. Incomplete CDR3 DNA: TGTGCCAGCAGCCCTAGGGATACG.

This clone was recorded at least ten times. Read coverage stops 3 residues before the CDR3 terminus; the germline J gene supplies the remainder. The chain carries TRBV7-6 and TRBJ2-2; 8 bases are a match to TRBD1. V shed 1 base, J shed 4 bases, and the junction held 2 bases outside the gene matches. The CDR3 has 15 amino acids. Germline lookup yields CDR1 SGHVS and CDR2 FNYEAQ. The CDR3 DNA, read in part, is TGTGCCAGCAGCTTAGGGACAGGGATCACCGGGGAG. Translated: CASSLGTGITGE. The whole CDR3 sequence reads CASSLGTGITGELFF.

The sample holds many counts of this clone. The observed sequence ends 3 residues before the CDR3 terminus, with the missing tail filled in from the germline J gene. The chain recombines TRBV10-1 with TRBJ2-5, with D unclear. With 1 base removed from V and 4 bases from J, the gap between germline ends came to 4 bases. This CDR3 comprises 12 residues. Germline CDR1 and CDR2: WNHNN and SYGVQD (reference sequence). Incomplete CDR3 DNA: TGCGCCAGCAGTGAGTACAGAGAGACC. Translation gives CASSEYRET. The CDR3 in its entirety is CASSEYRETQYF.